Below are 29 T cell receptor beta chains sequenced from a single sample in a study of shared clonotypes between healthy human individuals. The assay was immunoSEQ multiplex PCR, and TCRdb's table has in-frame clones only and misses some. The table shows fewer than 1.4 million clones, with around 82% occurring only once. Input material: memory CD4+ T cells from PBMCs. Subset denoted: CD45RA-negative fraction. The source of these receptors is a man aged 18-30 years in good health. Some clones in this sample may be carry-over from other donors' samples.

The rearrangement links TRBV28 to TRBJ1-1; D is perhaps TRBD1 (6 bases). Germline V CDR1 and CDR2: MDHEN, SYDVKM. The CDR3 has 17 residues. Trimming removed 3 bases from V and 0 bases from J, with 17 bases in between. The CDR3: CASSFPRRRTVNTEAFF. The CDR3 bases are TGTGCCAGCAGTTTCCCGAGACGCAGGACAGTGAACACTGAAGCTTTCTTT.

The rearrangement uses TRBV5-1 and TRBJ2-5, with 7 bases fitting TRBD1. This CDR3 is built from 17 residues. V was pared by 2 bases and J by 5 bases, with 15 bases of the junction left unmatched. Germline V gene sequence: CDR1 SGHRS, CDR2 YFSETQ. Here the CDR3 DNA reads TGCGCCAGCAGCTTCAGGCTAGAGGGGGCGCCCCGGGAGACCCAGTACTTC. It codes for CASSFRLEGAPRETQYF.

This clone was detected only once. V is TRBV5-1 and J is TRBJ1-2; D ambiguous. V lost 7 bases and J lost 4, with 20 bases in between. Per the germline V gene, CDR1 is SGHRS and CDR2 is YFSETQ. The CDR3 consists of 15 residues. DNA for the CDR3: TGCGCCAGCGACTTTACATTTCGAAAGACCTATGGCTACACCTTC. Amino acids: CASDFTFRKTYGYTF.

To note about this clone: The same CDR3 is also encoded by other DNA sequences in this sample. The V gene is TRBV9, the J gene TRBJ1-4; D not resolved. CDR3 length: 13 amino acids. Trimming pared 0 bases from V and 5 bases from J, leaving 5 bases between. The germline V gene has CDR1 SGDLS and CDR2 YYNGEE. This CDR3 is CASSVGGNEKLFF. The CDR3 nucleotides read TGTGCCAGCAGCGTAGGAGGGAATGAAAAACTGTTTTTT.

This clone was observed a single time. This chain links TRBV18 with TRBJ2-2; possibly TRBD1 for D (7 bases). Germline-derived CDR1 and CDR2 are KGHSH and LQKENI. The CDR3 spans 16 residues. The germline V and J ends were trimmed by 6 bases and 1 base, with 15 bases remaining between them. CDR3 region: CASSPGGTENTGELFF. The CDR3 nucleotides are TGTGCCAGCTCGCCAGGCGGGACAGAGAACACCGGGGAGCTGTTTTTT.

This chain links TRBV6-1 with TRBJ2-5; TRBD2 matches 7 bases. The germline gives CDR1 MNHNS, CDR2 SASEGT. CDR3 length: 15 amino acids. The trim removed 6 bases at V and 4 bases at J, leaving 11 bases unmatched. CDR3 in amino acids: CASSNVPGGGETQYF. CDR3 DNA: TGTGCCAGCAGCAACGTCCCGGGAGGAGGAGAGACCCAGTACTTC.

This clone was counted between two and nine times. The CDR3 region is CASSATGTSGTQYF. The CDR3 nucleotides read TGTGCCAGCAGCGCCACCGGGACTAGCGGTACGCAGTATTTT. The chain couples TRBV4-2 to TRBJ2-3, with 11 bases identical to TRBD2. The junction had 6 bases not matched to a gene; V was cut back by 5 bases and J by 8 bases. The V gene's germline CDR1 is LGHNA and CDR2 YNFKEQ. This CDR3 is 14 amino acids long.

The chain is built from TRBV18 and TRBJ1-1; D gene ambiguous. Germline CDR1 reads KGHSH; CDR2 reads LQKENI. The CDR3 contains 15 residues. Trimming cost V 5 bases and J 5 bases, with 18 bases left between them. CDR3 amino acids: CASSSRASSGTEAFF. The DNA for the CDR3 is TGTGCCAGCTCATCGCGTGCATCCTCGGGGACTGAAGCTTTCTTT.

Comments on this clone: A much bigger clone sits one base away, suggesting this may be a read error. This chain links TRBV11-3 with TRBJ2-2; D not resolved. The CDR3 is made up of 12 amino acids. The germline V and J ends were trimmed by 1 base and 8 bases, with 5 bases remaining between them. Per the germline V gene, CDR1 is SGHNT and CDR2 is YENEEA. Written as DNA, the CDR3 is TGTGCCAGCAGCTTAGGGGCAGGGGAGCTGTTTTTT. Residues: CASSLGAGELFF.

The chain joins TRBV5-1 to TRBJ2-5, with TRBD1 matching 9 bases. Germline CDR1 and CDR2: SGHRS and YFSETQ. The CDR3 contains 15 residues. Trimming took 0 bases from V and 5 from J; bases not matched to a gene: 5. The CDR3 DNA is TGCGCCAGCAGCTTGGTGGGACAGGGAGGTGAGACCCAGTACTTC. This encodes CASSLVGQGGETQYF.

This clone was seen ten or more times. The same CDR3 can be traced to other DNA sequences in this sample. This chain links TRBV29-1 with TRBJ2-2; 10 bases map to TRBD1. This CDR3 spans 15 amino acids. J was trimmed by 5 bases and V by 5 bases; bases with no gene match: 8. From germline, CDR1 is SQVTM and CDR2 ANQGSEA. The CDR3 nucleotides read TGCAGCGTTTCGCCCGACAGGGGGCGGACCGGGGAGCTGTTTTTT. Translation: CSVSPDRGRTGELFF.

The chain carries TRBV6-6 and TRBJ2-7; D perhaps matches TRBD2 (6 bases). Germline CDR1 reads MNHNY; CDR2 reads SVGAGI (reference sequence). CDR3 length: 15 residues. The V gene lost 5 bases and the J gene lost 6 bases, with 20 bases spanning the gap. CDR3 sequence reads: CASSRRGGDRSEQYF. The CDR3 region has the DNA TGTGCCAGCAGTCGCCGAGGAGGGGACCGTAGCGAGCAGTACTTC.

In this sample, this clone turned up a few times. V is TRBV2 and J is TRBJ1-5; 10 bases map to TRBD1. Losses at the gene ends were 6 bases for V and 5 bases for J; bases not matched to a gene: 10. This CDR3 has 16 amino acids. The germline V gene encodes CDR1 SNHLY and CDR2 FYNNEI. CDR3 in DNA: TGTGCCAGCAGATCTACGCCGGGACAGGGGTATCAGCCCCAGCATTTT. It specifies CASRSTPGQGYQPQHF.

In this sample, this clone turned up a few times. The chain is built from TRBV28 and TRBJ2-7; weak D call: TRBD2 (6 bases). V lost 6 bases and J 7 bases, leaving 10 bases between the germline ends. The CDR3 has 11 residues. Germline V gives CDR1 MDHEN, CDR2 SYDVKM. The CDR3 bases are TGTGCCAGCAGCTATGGGGGGGAGCAGTACTTC. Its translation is CASSYGGEQYF.

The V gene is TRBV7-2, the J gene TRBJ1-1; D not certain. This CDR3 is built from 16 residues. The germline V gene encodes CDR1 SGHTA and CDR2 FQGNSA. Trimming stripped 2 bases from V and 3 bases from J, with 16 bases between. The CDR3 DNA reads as TGTGCCAGCAGCTTAAGAACGGGCCAAGGGTACACTGAAGCTTTCTTT. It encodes CASSLRTGQGYTEAFF. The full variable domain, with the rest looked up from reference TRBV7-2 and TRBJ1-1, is GAGVSQSPSNKVTEKGKDVELRCDPISGHTALYWYRQSLGQGLEFLIYFQGNSAPDKSGLPSDRFSAERTGGSVSTLTIQRTQQEDSAVYLCASSLRTGQGYTEAFFGQGTRLTVV.

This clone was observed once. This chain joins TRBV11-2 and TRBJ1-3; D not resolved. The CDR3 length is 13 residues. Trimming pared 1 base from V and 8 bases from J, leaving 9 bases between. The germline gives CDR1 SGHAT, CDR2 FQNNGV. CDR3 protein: CASSLAGEDTIYF. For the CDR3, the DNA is TGTGCCAGCAGCTTAGCCGGGGAGGACACCATATATTTT.

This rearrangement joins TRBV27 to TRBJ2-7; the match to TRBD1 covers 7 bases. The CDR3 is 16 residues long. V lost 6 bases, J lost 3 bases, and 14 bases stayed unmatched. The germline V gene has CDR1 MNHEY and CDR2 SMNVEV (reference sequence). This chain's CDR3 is CASSPGQRGWGYEQYF. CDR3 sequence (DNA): TGTGCCAGCAGCCCGGGACAGCGTGGCTGGGGCTACGAGCAGTACTTC.

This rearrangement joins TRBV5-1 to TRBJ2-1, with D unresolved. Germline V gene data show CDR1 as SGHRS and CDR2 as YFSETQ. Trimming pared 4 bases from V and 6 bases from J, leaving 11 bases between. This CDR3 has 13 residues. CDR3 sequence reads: CASSQAWGNEQFF. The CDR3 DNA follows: TGCGCCAGCAGCCAGGCTTGGGGCAATGAGCAGTTCTTC.

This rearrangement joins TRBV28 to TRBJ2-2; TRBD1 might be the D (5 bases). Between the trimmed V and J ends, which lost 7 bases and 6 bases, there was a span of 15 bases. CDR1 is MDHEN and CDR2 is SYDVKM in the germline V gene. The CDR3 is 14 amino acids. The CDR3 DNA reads TGTGCCAGCACCGAAGGAACCAGGGCCGGGGAGCTGTTTTTT. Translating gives CASTEGTRAGELFF.

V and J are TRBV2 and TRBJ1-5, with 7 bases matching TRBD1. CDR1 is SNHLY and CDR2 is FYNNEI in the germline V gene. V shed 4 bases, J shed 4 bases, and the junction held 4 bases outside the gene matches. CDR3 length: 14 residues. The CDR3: CASSAGGQNQPQHF. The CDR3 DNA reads TGTGCCAGCAGTGCTGGGGGACAGAATCAGCCCCAGCATTTT.

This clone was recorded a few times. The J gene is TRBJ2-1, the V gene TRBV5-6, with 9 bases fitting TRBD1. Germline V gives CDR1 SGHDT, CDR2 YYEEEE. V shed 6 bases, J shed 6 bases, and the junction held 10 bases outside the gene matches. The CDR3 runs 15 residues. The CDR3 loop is CASTGGPTGGNEQFF. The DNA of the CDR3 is TGTGCCAGCACCGGGGGCCCGACAGGGGGCAATGAGCAGTTCTTC.

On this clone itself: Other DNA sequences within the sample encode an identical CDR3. As DNA, the CDR3 is TGTGCCAGCAGCTTATTTCTGGATCAGCCCCAGCATTTT. This encodes CASSLFLDQPQHF. The chain has TRBV11-2 and TRBJ1-5; unclear D gene. The CDR3 totals 13 residues. Germline V gene lookup returns CDR1 SGHAT and CDR2 FQNNGV. Deletions cut 2 bases from V and 5 bases from J, with 7 bases between.

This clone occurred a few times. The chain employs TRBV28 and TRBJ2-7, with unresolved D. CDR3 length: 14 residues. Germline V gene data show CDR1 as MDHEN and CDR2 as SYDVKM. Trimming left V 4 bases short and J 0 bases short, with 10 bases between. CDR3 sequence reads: CASSSRFDSYEQYF. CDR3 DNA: TGTGCCAGCAGTTCGAGGTTCGACTCCTACGAGCAGTACTTC.

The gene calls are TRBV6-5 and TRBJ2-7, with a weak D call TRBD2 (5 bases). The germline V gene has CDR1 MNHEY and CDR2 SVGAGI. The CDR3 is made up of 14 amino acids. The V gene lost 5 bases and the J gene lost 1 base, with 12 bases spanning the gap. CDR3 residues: CASSPYGGSYEQYF. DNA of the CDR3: TGTGCCAGCAGTCCCTATGGAGGATCCTACGAGCAGTACTTC.

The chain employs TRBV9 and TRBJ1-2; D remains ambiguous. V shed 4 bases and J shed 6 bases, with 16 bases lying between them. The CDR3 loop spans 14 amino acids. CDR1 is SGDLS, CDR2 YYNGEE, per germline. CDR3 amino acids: CASSPPSGVDGYTF. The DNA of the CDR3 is TGTGCCAGCAGCCCCCCCTCCGGAGTGGATGGCTACACCTTC.

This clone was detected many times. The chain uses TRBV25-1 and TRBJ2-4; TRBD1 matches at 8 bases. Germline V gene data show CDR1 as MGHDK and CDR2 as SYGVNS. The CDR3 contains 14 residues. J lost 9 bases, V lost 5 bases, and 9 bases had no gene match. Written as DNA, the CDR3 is TGTGCCAGCAGTCCACCGGGACAGGATACCATTCAGTACTTC. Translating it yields CASSPPGQDTIQYF.

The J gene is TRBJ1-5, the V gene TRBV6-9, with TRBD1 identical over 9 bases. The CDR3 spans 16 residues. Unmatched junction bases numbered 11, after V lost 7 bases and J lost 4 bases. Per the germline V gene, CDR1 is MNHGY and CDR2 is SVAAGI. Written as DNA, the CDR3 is TGTGCCAGCAACGAACGACAGGGGGGAGGAAATCAGCCCCAGCATTTT. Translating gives CASNERQGGGNQPQHF.

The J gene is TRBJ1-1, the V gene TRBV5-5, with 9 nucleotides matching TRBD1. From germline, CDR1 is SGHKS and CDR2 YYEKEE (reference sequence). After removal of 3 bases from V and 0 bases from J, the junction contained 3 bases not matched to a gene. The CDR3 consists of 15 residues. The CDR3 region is CASSYGQGMNTEAFF. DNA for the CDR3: TGTGCCAGCAGCTACGGACAGGGGATGAACACTGAAGCTTTCTTT.

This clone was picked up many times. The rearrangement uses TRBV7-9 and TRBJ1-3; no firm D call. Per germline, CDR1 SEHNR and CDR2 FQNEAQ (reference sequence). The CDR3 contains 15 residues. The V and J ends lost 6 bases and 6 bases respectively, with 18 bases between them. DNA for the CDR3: TGTGCCAGCAGTCCAAGGGCCTCTGGTGAAAACACCATATATTTT. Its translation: CASSPRASGENTIYF.